This T cell receptor beta chain was recovered during a study of blood T cell repertoires in COVID-19. Across the study: The cDNA or gDNA used as material had been derived from T cells, B-cell-depleted T cells, or PBMCs.

The CDR3 is 15 amino acids. CDR1 and CDR2 from the germline V gene are LNHNV and YYDKDF (reference sequence). V dropped 0 bases and J dropped 5 bases, with 13 bases sitting between them. Generated by immunoSEQ multiplex PCR, the TCRdb table keeps only in-frame clones and is missing some. The sample shows around 140,000 clones, roughly 83% of them seen only once. Sequences were obtained from peripheral blood. The TCR sequence derives from a woman over 75 with acute or convalescent COVID-19. The chain joins TRBV15 to TRBJ2-5, with a tentative D call TRBD2 (5 bases). The DNA for the CDR3 is TGTGCCACCAGCAGAGATCGGGGTAGAGGGGAGACCCAGTACTTC. It specifies CATSRDRGRGETQYF.